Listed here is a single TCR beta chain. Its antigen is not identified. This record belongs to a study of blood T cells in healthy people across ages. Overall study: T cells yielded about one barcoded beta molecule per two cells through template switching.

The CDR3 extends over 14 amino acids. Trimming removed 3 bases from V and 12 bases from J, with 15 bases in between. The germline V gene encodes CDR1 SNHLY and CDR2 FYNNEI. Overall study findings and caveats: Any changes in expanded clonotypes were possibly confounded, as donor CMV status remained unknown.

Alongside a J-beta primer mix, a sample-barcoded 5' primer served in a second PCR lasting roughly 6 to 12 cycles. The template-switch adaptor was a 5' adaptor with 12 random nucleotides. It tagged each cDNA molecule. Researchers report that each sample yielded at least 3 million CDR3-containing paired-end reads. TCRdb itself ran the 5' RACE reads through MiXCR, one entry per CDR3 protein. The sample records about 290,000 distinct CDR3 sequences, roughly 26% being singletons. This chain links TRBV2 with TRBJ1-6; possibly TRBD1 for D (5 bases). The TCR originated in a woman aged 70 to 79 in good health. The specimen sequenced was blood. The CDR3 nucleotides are TGTGCCAGCAGTGAGGGTGGGGCGTCAAGACCCCTCCACTTT. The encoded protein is CASSEGGASRPLHF. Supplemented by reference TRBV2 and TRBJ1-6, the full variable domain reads EPEVTQTPSHQVTQMGQEVILRCVPISNHLYFYWYRQILGQKVEFLVSFYNNEISEKSEIFDDQFSVERPDGSNFTLKIRSTKLEDSAMYFCASSEGGASRPLHFGNGTRLTVT.